This T cell receptor beta chain comes out of a study of blood T cell repertoires in COVID-19 (dated by TCRdb to 2018 to 2020). Broadly, across the study: The collaborator samples originated in the United States, Italy and Spain and spanned the acute and convalescent phases of COVID-19. Where available, HLA class I and class II types were obtained from metadata supplied by the sample provider rather than from assay-based typing. The material from the prospective study consisted of cDNA or gDNA derived from T cells, B-cell-depleted T cells, or PBMCs. The sample metadata nearly always contained a de-identified subject ID, COVID-19 status, age in years and sex. Samples came from the ongoing ImmuneRACE study (first 160 participants) plus 1,254 subjects from 6 global collaborators. The repertoires were released in a freely available public database intended as a resource for research on the immune response to SARS-CoV-2. Subjects who had been exposed to COVID-19, were actively infected with it, or had recovered from it provided the deeply sampled blood TCRbeta repertoires that made up the dataset. On the study overall, not on this receptor specifically: Clinical and demographic metadata were provided uncurated, with the amount varying by source and participant.

TCRbeta CDR3 regions were amplified from genomic DNA using the immunoSEQ Assay, a bias-controlled multiplex PCR. On the authors' methods: Within the assay, amplification of reference gene primers was used to estimate how many nucleated cells each sample contained. To quantify the absolute abundance of each unique TCRbeta CDR3 rearrangement, sequence reads were collapsed and filtered. Productive Simpson clonality was computed per sample as the square root of Simpson's diversity index over productive rearrangements. In its TCRdb copy, this immuneACCESS table keeps in-frame sequences only and misses some clones. Where compared with another copy, unresolved V genes explain less than half of these, and the others have no known cause. The V and J calls and clone size are taken from that table; D and trimming were inferred from the DNA. The sample table holds about 320,000 clones, of which around 90% were seen once. Approximately 5.5% of the sample is in the top ten clones.

Details on this clone: There is no known antigen for this receptor. Qualities for individual bases were not recorded, and no much larger clone is one base off.

Participants in the prospective study were enrolled through a virtual design, were aged about 18 to 90 years, and lived in approximately 25 United States geographic areas. In the prospective study, participants were assigned to cohorts based on the clinical history participants reported in a screening survey and a study questionnaire. For ImmuneRACE Cohort 3, a participant was defined as recovered based on two consecutive negative NP/OP PCR tests, clearance by a healthcare professional, or resolution of symptoms. Each participant in the prospective study had whole blood, serum and a nasopharyngeal or oropharyngeal swab collected by mobile phlebotomists. Prospective study participants could optionally give additional blood draws and questionnaires over an approximately 2-month period. Prospective study blood samples were shipped either frozen or at room temperature before DNA extraction. V sheds 4 bases and J sheds 3 bases, leaving 14 bases between their ends. The germline V gene specifies KGHDR as CDR1 and SFDVKD as CDR2. Spanning cysteine to phenylalanine, the CDR3 consists of 16 amino acids. Solely the CDR3 DNA is kept, with 48 bases framed from the first base.

The chain was built from TRBV24-1 and TRBJ1-4, and the D gene may be TRBD1, 5 bases matching. The source material was PBMCs or T cells enriched from blood (not recorded which). The receptor's source is a man between 60 and 75 years old who had recovered from COVID-19. The CDR3 region has the sequence CATSDGQGTANEKLFF. The nucleotides read TGTGCCACCAGTGACGGTCAGGGTACTGCTAATGAAAAACTGTTTTTT.